Below, 6 T cell receptor beta chains from the same sample are listed, as sequenced in a study of cytomegalovirus exposure and HLA in healthy donors. It was with 60 Vbeta and 13 Jbeta primers that the PCR ran. TCRdb's table, derived via immunoSEQ multiplex PCR, lists solely in-frame clones and lacks some. Of under 250,000 clones in the sample, approximately 87% were seen once. The sequenced sample consisted of PBMCs. These receptors were collected from a human donor in good health.

This clone was recorded a few times. The chain employs TRBV19 and TRBJ1-4; D unclear. Per the germline V gene, CDR1 is LNHDA and CDR2 is SQIVND (reference sequence). Trimming removed 0 bases from V and 7 bases from J, with 18 bases in between. The CDR3 is 17 amino acids. The CDR3 nucleotides read TGTGCCAGTAGTATAGACCCAACCCAGCGCCCTGGTGAAAAACTGTTTTTT. Its protein product is CASSIDPTQRPGEKLFF.

This clone has only a few counts. The V call is TRBV9, the J call TRBJ2-5; D call uncertain. The V gene lost 4 bases and the J gene lost 4 bases, with 17 bases spanning the gap. In germline, CDR1 is SGDLS, CDR2 YYNGEE. The CDR3 loop spans 15 amino acids. CDR3 protein: CASSLSRGPGETQYF. DNA for the CDR3: TGTGCCAGCAGCCTTTCTCGTGGGCCCGGAGAGACCCAGTACTTC.

The V call is TRBV7-3, the J call TRBJ2-7, with 7 bases lining up with TRBD1. This CDR3 contains 15 residues. Trimming took 5 bases from V and 3 from J; bases not matched to a gene: 10. CDR1 and CDR2 from the germline V gene are SGHTA and FQGTGA. The CDR3 region has the DNA TGTGCCAGCAGCCCCAGTGGGACAGTTGGCTACGAGCAGTACTTC. It codes for CASSPSGTVGYEQYF.

V usage is TRBV7-9 and J usage is TRBJ2-5, with 8 nucleotides matching TRBD2. V shed 2 bases and J 9 bases; nucleotides not matched to a gene: 14. Germline V CDR1 and CDR2: SEHNR, FQNEAQ (reference sequence). The CDR3 length is 16 residues. In DNA form, the CDR3 reads TGTGCCAGCAGCTTACTGGGACTAGGGGCCGGGGGGGCCCAGTACTTC. Translating it yields CASSLLGLGAGGAQYF.

This chain uses TRBV7-2 with TRBJ1-5, with a tentative D call TRBD1 (5 bases). V dropped 3 bases and J dropped 4 bases, with 13 bases sitting between them. Per germline, CDR1 SGHTA and CDR2 FQGNSA. The CDR3 has 15 residues. The CDR3 is CASSFFGRENQPQHF. The CDR3 nucleotides are TGTGCCAGCAGCTTCTTCGGCAGGGAAAATCAGCCCCAGCATTTT. Combining the CDR3 with reference TRBV7-2 and TRBJ1-5 gives the whole variable domain GAGVSQSPSNKVTEKGKDVELRCDPISGHTALYWYRQSLGQGLEFLIYFQGNSAPDKSGLPSDRFSAERTGGSVSTLTIQRTQQEDSAVYLCASSFFGRENQPQHFGDGTRLSIL.

The chain joins TRBV7-3 to TRBJ2-1, with 11 bases that match TRBD2. V gave up 6 bases and J gave up 6 bases; unmatched junction bases: 13. The CDR3 covers 17 residues. The germline CDR1 and CDR2 sequences are SGHTA and FQGTGA. The CDR3 is CASSFTGTSGGLNEQFF. For the CDR3, the DNA is TGTGCCAGCAGTTTTACCGGGACTAGCGGAGGGCTCAATGAGCAGTTCTTC.